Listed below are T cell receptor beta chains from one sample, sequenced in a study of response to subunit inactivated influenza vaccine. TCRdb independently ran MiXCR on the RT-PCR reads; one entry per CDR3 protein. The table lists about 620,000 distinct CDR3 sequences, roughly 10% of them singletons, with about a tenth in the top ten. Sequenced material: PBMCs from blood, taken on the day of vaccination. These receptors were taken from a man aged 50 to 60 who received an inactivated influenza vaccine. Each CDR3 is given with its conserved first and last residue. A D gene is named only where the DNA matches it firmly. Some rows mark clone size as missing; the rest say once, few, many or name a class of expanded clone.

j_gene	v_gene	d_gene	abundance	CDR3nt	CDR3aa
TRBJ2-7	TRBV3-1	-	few	TGTGCCAGCAGCCAAGGGGGGGCAGGACGACTGGGGGAGCAGTACTTC	CASSQGGAGRLGEQYF
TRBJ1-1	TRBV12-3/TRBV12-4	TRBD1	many	TGTGCCAGCAGGCCTCACAGGGACAGGGGGCTGTTTTGGACTGAAGCTTTCTTT	CASRPHRDRGLFWTEAFF
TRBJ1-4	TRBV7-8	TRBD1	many	TGTGCCAGCAGCTTACCAAGGACAGGGCCAACTGAAAAACTGTTTTTT	CASSLPRTGPTEKLFF
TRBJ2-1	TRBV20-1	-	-	TGCAGTGCTAGTGCGGTAAATCGCCACAATGAGCAGTTCTTC	CSASAVNRHNEQFF
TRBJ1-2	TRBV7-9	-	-	TGTGCCAGCAGCTTAGAACAGGGTCAGGGAGGAAGCTACACCTTC	CASSLEQGQGGSYTF
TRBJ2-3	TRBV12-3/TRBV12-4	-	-	TGTGCCATCCGGGGAGGCGCAGATACGCAGTATTTT	CAIRGGADTQYF
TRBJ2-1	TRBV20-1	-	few	TGCAGTCCCACCCCTCGGGTCTACCTCTACAATGAGCAGTTCTTC	CSPTPRVYLYNEQFF
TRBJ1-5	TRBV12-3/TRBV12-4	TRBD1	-	TGTGCCAGCAGCGAGAGAGGATGGGACAGGGTTAATCAGCCCCAGCATTTT	CASSERGWDRVNQPQHF
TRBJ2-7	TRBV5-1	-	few	TGCGCCAGCAGCCCGGACGGGGCCTACGAGCAGTACTTC	CASSPDGAYEQYF
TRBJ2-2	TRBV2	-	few	TGTGCCAGCAGACTAACGAACACCGGGGAGCTGTTTTTT	CASRLTNTGELFF
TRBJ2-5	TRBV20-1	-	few	TGCAGTGCTAGAGATCCCCGGGGGGACAGAATTATTGAGGAGACCCAGTACTTC	CSARDPRGDRIIEETQYF
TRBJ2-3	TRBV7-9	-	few	TGTGCCAGCAGCCGACACGCAGATACGCAGTATTTT	CASSRHADTQYF
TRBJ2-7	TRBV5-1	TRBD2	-	TGCGCCAGCAGCTTGAGTCCTAGCGGGGCCACCCCCTACGAGCAGTACTTC	CASSLSPSGATPYEQYF
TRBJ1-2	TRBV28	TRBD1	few	TGTGCCAGCAGTTTATGGCAGGGGGAGACTAGGGGCTACACCTTC	CASSLWQGETRGYTF
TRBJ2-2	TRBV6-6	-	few	TGTGCCAGCAGTTACTCTTCCCGGGAGCTGTTTTTT	CASSYSSRELFF
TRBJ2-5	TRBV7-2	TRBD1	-	TGTGCCAGCAGCCCCCGGACAGGAAAAGAGACCCAGTACTTC	CASSPRTGKETQYF
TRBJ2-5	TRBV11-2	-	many	TGTGCCAGCAGCTTAGTGCCAGAGACCCAGTACTTC	CASSLVPETQYF
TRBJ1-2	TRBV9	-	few	TGTGCCAGCGCCCCGGGACAAACCTATGGCTACACCTTC	CASAPGQTYGYTF
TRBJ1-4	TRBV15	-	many	TGTGCCACCAGCAGATGGGGAAGGGGAACTAATGAAAAACTGTTTTTT	CATSRWGRGTNEKLFF
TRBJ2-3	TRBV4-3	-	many	TGCGCCAGCAGCCAAGGTGGGAGGACCACAGATACGCAGTATTTT	CASSQGGRTTDTQYF
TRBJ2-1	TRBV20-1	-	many	TGCAGTGCTAGGCCGGGTCCATCTTACAATGAGCAGTTCTTC	CSARPGPSYNEQFF
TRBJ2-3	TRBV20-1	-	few	TGCAGTGCTAGAGATCCCGGCAGGGGATGGACAGATACGCAGTATTTT	CSARDPGRGWTDTQYF
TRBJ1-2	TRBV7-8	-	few	TGTGCCAGCAGCTTGGGTGTCAGGTACTCTCGTTATGGCTACACCTTC	CASSLGVRYSRYGYTF
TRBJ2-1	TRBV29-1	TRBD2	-	TGCAGCGTTGAAGATTGGGTTAGCGGGAGGGCCAATGAGCAGTTCTTC	CSVEDWVSGRANEQFF
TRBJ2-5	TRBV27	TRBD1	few	TGTGCCAGCAGACGACAGGGGAGTAGGGAGACCCAGTACTTC	CASRRQGSRETQYF
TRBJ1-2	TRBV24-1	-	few	TGTGCCACCAGTGATGGCCCGGATGGCTACACCTTC	CATSDGPDGYTF
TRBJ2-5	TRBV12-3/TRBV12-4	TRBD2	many	TGTGCCAGCAGTTTGAAGCGGGGTGCCCAAGAGACCCAGTACTTC	CASSLKRGAQETQYF
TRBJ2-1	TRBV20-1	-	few	TGCAGTGCTAGCAAACCTCAGGGTTTTTACTACAATGAGCAGTTCTTC	CSASKPQGFYYNEQFF
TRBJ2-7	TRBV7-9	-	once	TGTGCCAGCAGCTTATACCAGAGCTCCTACGAGCAGTACTTC	CASSLYQSSYEQYF